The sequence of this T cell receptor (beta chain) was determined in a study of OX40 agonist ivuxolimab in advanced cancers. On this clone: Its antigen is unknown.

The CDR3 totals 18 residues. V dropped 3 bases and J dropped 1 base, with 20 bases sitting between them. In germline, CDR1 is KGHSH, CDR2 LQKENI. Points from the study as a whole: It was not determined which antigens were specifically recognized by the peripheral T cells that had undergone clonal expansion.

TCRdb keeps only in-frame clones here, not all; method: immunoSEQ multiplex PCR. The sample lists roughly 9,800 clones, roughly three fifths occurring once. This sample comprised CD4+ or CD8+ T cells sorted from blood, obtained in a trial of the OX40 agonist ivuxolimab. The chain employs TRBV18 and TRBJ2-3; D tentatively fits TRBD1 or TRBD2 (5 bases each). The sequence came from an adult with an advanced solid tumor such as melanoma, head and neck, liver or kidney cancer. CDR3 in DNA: TGTGCCAGCTCACCGCGCCCCGGGGCTAACTGGGGCACAGATACGCAGTATTTT. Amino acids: CASSPRPGANWGTDTQYF.